This T cell receptor beta chain was recovered during a study of blood T cell repertoires in COVID-19. Germline V gene data show CDR1 as SEHNR and CDR2 as FQNEAQ (reference sequence). The CDR3 contains 17 residues. The V gene end was trimmed by 5 bases and the J gene end by 11 bases; junction bases not matched to a gene: 20. Assay: immunoSEQ multiplex PCR; the TCRdb copy retains only in-frame clones and omits some. The repertoire holds approximately 400,000 clones, with approximately 91% as singletons. The clonotype was recovered from a woman in her thirties or forties who had been exposed to COVID-19. The chain carries TRBV7-9 and TRBJ2-1, with TRBD2 matching over 8 bases. The material sequenced was PBMCs or T cells enriched from blood (not recorded which). The CDR3 region is CASSADLPTGTRGKQFF. The CDR3 region has the DNA TGTGCCAGCAGCGCAGATCTCCCAACCGGGACTAGGGGAAAGCAGTTCTTC.